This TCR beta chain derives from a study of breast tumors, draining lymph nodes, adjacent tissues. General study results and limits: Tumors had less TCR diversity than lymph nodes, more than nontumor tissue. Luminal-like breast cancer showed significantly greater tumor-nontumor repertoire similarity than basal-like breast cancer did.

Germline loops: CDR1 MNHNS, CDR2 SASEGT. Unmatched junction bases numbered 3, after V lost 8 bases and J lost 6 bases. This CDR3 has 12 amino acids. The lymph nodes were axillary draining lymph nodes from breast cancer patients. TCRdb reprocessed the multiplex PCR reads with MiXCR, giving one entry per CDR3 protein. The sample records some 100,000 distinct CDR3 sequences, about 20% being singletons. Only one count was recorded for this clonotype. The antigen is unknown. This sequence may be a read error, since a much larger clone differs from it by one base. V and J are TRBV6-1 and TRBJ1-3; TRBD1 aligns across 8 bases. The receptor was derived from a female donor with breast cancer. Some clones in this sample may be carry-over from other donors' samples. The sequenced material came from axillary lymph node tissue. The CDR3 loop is CASGTGENTIYF. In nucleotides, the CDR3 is TGTGCCAGCGGGACAGGCGAAAACACCATATATTTT.